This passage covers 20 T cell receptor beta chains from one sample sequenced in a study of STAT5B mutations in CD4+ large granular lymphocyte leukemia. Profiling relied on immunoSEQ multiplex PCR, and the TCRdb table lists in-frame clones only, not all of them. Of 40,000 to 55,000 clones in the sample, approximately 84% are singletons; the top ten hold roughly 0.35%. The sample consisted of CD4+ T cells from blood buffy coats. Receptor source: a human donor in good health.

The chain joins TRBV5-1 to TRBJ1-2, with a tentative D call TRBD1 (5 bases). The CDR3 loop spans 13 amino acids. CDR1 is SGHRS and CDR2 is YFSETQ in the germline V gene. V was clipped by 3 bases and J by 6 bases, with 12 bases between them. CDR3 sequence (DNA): TGCGCCAGCAGCTCTGAGGGGAGTAATGGCTACACCTTC. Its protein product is CASSSEGSNGYTF.

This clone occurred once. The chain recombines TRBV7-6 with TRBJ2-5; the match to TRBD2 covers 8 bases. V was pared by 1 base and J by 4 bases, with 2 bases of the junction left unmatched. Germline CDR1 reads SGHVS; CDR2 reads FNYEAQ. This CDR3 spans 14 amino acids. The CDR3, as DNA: TGTGCCAGCAGCTTAGGTCGGGAGGGAGAGACCCAGTACTTC. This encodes CASSLGREGETQYF.

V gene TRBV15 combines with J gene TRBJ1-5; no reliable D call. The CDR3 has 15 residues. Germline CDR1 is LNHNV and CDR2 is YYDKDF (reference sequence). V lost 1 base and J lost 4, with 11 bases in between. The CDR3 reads CATSRVGQRNQPQHF. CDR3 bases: TGTGCCACCAGCAGAGTGGGCCAGAGGAATCAGCCCCAGCATTTT.

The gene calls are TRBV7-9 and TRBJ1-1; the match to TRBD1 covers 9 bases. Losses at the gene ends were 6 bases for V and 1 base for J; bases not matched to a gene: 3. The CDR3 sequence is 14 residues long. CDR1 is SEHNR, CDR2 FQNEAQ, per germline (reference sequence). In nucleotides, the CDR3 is TGTGCCAGCAGTATGACAGGGGGGAACACTGAAGCTTTCTTT. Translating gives CASSMTGGNTEAFF.

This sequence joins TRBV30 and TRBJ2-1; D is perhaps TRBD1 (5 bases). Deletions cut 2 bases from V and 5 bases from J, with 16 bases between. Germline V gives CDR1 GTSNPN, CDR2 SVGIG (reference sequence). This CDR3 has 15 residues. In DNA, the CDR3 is TGTGCCTGGAGTAAAAAACCATCAGGGAACAATGAGCAGTTCTTC. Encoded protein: CAWSKKPSGNNEQFF.

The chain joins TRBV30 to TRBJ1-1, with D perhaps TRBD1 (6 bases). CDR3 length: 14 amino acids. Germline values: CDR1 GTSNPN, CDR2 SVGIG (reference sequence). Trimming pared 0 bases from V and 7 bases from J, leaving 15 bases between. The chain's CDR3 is CAWSVGGGAGEAFF. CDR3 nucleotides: TGTGCCTGGAGTGTAGGAGGGGGGGCGGGTGAAGCTTTCTTT.

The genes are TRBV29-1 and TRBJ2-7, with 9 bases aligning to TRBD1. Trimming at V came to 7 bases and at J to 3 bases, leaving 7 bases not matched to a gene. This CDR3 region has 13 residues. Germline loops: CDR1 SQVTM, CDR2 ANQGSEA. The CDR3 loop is CSASGQGFYEQYF. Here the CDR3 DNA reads TGCAGCGCATCGGGACAGGGATTCTACGAGCAGTACTTC.

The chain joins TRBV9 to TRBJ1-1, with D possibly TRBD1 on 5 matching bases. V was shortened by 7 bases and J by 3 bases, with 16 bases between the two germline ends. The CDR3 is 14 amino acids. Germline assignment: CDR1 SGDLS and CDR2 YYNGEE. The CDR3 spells CASRRGRGDTEAFF. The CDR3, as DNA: TGTGCCAGCCGTCGGGGAAGAGGGGACACTGAAGCTTTCTTT.

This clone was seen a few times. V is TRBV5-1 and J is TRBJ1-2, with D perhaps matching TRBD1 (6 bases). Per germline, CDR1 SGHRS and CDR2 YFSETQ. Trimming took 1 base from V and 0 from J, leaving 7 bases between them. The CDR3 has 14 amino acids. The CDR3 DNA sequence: TGCGCCAGCAGCTTGTGGGGGCCTAACTATGGCTACACCTTC. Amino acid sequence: CASSLWGPNYGYTF.

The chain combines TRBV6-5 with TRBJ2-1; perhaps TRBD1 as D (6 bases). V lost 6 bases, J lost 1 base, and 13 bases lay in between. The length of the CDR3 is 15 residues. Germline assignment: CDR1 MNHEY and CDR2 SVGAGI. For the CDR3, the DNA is TGTGCCAGCAGACCCAGGGGCAGGTCCTACAATGAGCAGTTCTTC. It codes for CASRPRGRSYNEQFF.

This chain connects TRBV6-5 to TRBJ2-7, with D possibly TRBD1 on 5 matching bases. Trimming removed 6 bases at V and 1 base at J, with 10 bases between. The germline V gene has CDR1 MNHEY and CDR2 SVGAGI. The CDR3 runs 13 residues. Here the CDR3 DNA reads TGTGCCAGCAGCGGAGCAGGGTCCTACGAGCAGTACTTC. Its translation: CASSGAGSYEQYF.

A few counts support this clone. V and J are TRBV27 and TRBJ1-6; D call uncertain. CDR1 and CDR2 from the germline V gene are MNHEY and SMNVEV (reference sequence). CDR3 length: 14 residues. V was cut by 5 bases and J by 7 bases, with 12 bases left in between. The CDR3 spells CASSTPWYNSPLHF. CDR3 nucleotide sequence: TGTGCCAGCAGTACCCCGTGGTACAATTCACCCCTCCACTTT.

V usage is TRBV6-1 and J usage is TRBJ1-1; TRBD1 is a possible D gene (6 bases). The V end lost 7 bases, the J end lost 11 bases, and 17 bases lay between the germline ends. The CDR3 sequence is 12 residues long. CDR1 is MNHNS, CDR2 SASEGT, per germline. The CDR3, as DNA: TGTGCCAGCAAGGGGGAAAGGCAATGGGCTTTCTTT. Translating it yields CASKGERQWAFF.

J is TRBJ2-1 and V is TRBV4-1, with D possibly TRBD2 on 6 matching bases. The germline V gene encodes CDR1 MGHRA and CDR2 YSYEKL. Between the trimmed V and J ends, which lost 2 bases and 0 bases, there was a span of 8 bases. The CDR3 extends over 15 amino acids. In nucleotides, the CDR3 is TGCGCCAGCAGCCAACTAGCGAACTCCTACAATGAGCAGTTCTTC. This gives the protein CASSQLANSYNEQFF.

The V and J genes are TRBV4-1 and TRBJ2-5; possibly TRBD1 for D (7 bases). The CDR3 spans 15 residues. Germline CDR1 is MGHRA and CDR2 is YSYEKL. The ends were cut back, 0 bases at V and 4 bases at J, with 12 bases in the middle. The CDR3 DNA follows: TGCGCCAGCAGCCAAGATGGAGGGGGCCGAGAGACCCAGTACTTC. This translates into CASSQDGGGRETQYF.

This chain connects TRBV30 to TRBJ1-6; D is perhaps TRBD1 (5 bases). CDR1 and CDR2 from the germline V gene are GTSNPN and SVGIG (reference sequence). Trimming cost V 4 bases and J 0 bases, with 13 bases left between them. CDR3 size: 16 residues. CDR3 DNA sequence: TGTGCCTGGATTCGGGGGGGGAGCTCCTATAATTCACCCCTCCACTTT. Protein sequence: CAWIRGGSSYNSPLHF. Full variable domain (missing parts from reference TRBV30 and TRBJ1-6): SQTIHQWPATLVQPVGSPLSLECTVEGTSNPNLYWYRQAAGRGLQLLFYSVGIGQISSEVPQNLSASRPQDRQFILSSKKLLLSDSGFYLCAWIRGGSSYNSPLHFGNGTRLTVT.

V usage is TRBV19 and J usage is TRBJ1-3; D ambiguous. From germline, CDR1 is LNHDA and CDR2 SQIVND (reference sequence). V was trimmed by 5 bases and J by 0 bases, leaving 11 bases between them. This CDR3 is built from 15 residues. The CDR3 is CASSPISRSGNTIYF. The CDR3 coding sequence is TGTGCCAGTAGTCCCATCAGTCGCTCTGGAAACACCATATATTTT.

The CDR3 nucleotides are TGTGCCAGTGCCCGGCCCGGCAGGGCTGGAGTCACCATATATTTT. This gives the protein CASARPGRAGVTIYF. The genes are TRBV19 and TRBJ1-3, with a tentative D call TRBD1 (5 bases). The V end was cut by 8 bases, the J end by 9 bases, with 23 bases between. CDR3 length: 15 amino acids. Germline values: CDR1 LNHDA, CDR2 SQIVND (reference sequence).

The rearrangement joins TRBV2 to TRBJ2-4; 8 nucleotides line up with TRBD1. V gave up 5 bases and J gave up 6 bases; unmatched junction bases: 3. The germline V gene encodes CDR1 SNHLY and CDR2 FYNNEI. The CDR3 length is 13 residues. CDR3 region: CASSPGQGNIQYF. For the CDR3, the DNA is TGTGCCAGCAGTCCCGGACAGGGAAACATTCAGTACTTC.

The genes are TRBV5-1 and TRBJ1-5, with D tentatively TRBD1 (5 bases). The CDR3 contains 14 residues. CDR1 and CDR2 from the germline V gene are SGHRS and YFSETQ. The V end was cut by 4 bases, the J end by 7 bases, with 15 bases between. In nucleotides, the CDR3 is TGCGCCAGCAGCGCCATCGGGGGTTTCCAGCCCCAGCATTTT. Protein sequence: CASSAIGGFQPQHF.